This TCR beta chain was sequenced for a study of blood T cell repertoires in COVID-19. Overall study: Researchers got acute and convalescent COVID-19 samples from the United States, Italy and Spain. T cells, B-cell-depleted T cells, or PBMCs provided the cDNA or gDNA that served as material.

Germline CDR1 LGHNA, CDR2 YNFKEQ. The V gene lost 0 bases and the J gene lost 0 bases, with 8 bases spanning the gap. The CDR3 loop spans 15 amino acids. How the authors handled the data: Using reference gene primer amplification, nucleated cell counts were estimated. The table came from immunoSEQ multiplex PCR; TCRdb's copy has only in-frame clones and leaves some out. The V and J calls and clone size come from that table; D and trimming were worked out from the DNA. The sample consists of about 68,000 clones, approximately 85% of them appearing once. The sample consisted of peripheral blood. This sequence originates from a man between 50 and 59 years old with acute or convalescent COVID-19. The chain employs TRBV4-2 and TRBJ1-2; D ambiguous. The CDR3: CASSQDRRPNYGYTF. CDR3 in DNA: TGTGCCAGCAGCCAAGACAGGCGTCCTAACTATGGCTACACCTTC.